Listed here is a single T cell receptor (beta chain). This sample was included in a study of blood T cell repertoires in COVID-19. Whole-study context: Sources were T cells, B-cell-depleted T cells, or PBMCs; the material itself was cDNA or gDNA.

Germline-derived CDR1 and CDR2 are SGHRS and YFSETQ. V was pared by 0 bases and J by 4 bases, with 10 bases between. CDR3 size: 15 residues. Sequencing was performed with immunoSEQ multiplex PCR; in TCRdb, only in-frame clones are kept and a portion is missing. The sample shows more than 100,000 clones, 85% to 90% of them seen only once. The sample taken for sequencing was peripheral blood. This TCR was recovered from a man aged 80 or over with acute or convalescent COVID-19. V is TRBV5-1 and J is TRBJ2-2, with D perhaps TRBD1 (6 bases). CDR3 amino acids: CASSLGAGVTGELFF. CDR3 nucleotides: TGCGCCAGCAGCTTGGGCGCAGGGGTCACCGGGGAGCTGTTTTTT. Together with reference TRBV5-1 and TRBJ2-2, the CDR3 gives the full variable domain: KAGVTQTPRYLIKTRGQQVTLSCSPISGHRSVSWYQQTPGQGLQFLFEYFSETQRNKGNFPGRFSGRQFSNSRSEMNVSTLELGDSALYLCASSLGAGVTGELFFGEGSRLTVL.